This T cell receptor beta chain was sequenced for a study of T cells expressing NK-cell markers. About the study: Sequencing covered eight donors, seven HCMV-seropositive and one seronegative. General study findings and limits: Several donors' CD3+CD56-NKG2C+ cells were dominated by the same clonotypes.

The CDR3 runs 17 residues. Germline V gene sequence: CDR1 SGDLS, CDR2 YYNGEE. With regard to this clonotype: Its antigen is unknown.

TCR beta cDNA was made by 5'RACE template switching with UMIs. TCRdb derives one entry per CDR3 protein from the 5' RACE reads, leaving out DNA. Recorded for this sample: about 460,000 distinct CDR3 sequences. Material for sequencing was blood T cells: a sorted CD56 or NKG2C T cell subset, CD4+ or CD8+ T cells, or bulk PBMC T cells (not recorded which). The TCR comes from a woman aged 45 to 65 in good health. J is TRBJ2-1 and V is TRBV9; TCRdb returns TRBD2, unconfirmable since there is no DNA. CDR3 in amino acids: CASSARDSRDLYNEQFF.